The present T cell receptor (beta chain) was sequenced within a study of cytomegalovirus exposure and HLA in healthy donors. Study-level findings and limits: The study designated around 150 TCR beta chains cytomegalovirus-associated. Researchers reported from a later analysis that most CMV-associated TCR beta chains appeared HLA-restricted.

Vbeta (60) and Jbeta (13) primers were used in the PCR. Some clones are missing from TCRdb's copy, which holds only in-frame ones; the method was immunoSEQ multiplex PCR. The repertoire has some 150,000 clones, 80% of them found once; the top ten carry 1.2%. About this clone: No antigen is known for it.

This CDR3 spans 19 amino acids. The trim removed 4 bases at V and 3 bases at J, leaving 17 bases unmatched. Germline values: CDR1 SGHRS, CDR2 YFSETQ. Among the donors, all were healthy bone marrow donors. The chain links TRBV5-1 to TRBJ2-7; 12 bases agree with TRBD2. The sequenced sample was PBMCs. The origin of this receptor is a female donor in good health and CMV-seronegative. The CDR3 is CASSAEGSSLAGGIYEQYF. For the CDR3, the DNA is TGCGCCAGCAGCGCGGAGGGGAGTTCTCTAGCGGGAGGGATCTACGAGCAGTACTTC.